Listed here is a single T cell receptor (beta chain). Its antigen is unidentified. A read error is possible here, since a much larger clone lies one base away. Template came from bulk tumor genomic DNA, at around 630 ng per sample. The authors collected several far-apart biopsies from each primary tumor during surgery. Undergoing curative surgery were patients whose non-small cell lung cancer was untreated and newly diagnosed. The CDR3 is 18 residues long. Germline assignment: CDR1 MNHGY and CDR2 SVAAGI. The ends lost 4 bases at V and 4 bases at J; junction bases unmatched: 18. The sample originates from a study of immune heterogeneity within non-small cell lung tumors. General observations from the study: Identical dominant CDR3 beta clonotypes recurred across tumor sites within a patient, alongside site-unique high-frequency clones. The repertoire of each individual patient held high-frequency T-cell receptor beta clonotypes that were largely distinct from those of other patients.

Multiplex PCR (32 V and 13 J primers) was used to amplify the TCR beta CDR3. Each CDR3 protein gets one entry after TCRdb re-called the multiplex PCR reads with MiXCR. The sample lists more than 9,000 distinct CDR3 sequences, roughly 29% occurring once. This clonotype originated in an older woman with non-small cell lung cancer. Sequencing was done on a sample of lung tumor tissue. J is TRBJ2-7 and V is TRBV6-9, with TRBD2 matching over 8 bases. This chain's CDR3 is CASSSNPLIAGWRYEQYF. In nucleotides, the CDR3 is TGTGCCAGCAGTTCAAACCCGCTCATAGCGGGATGGCGTTACGAGCAGTACTTC.